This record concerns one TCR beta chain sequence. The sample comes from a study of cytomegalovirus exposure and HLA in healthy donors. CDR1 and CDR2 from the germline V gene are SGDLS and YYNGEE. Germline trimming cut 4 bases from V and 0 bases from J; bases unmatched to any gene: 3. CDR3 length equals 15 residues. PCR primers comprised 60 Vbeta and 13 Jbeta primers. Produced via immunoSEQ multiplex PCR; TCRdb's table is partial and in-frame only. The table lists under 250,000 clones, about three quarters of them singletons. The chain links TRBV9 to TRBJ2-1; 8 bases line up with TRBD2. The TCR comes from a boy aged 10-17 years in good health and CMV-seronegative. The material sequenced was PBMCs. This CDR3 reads CASSTSGSSYNEQFF. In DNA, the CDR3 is TGTGCCAGCAGCACCAGCGGGAGCTCCTACAATGAGCAGTTCTTC. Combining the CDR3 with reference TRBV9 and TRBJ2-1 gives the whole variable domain DSGVTQTPKHLITATGQRVTLRCSPRSGDLSVYWYQQSLDQGLQFLIQYYNGEERAKGNILERFSAQQFPDLHSELNLSSLELGDSALYFCASSTSGSSYNEQFFGPGTRLTVL.